This T cell receptor (beta chain) originates from a study of T cells in Graves' hyperthyroidism and ophthalmopathy. Broader study findings: Most thyroid-expanded clonotypes above 0.001 were also found in blood.

Germline-derived CDR1 and CDR2 are LNHDA and SQIVND (reference sequence). The CDR3 has 15 residues. After removal of 6 bases from V and 8 bases from J, the junction contained 12 bases not matched to a gene. Points on this clonotype: The antigen is not known.

TCR beta CDR3 regions were amplified from RNA transcripts. Carried out on the TCR CDR3, a first-round RT-PCR used the HTBI primer set. Via MiXCR, TCRdb re-called the multiplex PCR reads, giving one row per CDR3 protein. The sample records 690,000 or so distinct CDR3 sequences, over 15% being singletons. Predating any ophthalmopathy symptoms, the blood sample was taken at first hyperthyroidism diagnosis. This sequence joins TRBV19 and TRBJ1-4, with 7 bases aligning to TRBD1. Source material: blood. This receptor was taken from a woman between 50 and 59 years old with Graves' hyperthyroidism that later progressed to Graves' ophthalmopathy. CDR3 bases: TGTGCCAGTAGACCCTTGCGACAGGGTAACGAAAAACTGTTTTTT. Protein product: CASRPLRQGNEKLFF.